This T cell receptor beta chain was found in a study of control samples from healthy donors and cancer patients. The ends were cut back, 5 bases at V and 8 bases at J, with 22 bases in the middle. Germline lookup yields CDR1 SGHKS and CDR2 YYEKEE (reference sequence). CDR3 length: 16 residues. Generated by immunoSEQ multiplex PCR, the TCRdb table keeps only in-frame clones and is missing some. The repertoire has under 85,000 clones, under 95% of them found once; the top ten carry 1.3%. V usage is TRBV5-5 and J usage is TRBJ1-4, with D uncertain. Sample: PBMCs. The sequence came from a woman aged 40 to 50 with lung cancer. The chain's CDR3 is CASRRTAEDHTEKLFF. The CDR3 DNA is TGTGCCAGCAGAAGGACCGCGGAAGACCACACCGAAAAACTGTTTTTT.